The 14 T cell receptor beta chains given below trace back to one sample, sequenced in a study of T cell repertoires in cytomegalovirus infection. TCRdb redid the calling of the reads with MiXCR, one entry per CDR3 protein. Here the sample spans 300,000 to 400,000 distinct CDR3 sequences, around 29% being singletons. Their target antigens are unknown. Sequenced material: cultured PBMCs, taken from culture after CMV antigen stimulation. Receptor source: a human donor in good health (CMV status not recorded). Some clones in this sample may be carry-over from other donors' samples.

This clonotype was observed once. The chain joins TRBV30 to TRBJ1-5; perhaps TRBD1 as D (6 bases). The germline V gene encodes CDR1 GTSNPN and CDR2 SVGIG (reference sequence). Trimming took 0 bases from V and 5 from J, leaving 8 bases between them. The CDR3 has 13 amino acids. CDR3 nucleotides: TGTGCCTGGAGTGTACAGGGCGATCAGCCCCAGCATTTT. Amino acid sequence: CAWSVQGDQPQHF.

This clonotype has ten or more counts. The J gene is TRBJ1-4, the V gene TRBV15; D is unclear. Deletions cut 0 bases from V and 4 bases from J, with 9 bases between. The CDR3 runs to 15 residues. Germline lookup yields CDR1 LNHNV and CDR2 YYDKDF (reference sequence). CDR3 in DNA: TGTGCCACCAGCAGAGATGGGCCTGTTAATGAAAAACTGTTTTTT. Its protein is CATSRDGPVNEKLFF.

This clonotype has ten or more counts. This chain uses TRBV6-1 with TRBJ1-1; a weak D match, TRBD1 (5 bases). CDR1 is MNHNS and CDR2 is SASEGT in the germline V gene. V was trimmed by 7 bases and J by 1 base, leaving 16 bases between them. This CDR3 comprises 15 residues. The CDR3 spells CASMGGSSGNTEAFF. The CDR3 bases are TGTGCCAGCATGGGGGGATCCTCGGGGAACACTGAAGCTTTCTTT.

The chain carries TRBV28 and TRBJ2-2; 7 bases match TRBD2. The V and J ends lost 10 bases and 0 bases, in that order; junction bases with no gene match: 11. This CDR3 has 16 amino acids. Per germline, CDR1 MDHEN and CDR2 SYDVKM. The DNA of the CDR3 is TGTGCCACCACCCCTAGCGGAGCCGCGAACACCGGGGAGCTGTTTTTT. Encoded protein: CATTPSGAANTGELFF.

This clonotype was detected a few times. The V gene is TRBV28, the J gene TRBJ1-5; the D gene is possibly TRBD1 (6 bases). The germline V gene has CDR1 MDHEN and CDR2 SYDVKM. V was trimmed by 1 base and J by 8 bases, leaving 12 bases between them. The CDR3 sequence is 14 residues long. The CDR3 nucleotides read TGTGCCAGCAGTTTATCAGGGGTGACTGAGCCCCAGCATTTT. It yields the protein CASSLSGVTEPQHF.

The gene calls are TRBV12-3 or TRBV12-4 and TRBJ2-1; 9 bases are a match to TRBD2. The CDR3 length is 14 residues. Trimming cost V 6 bases and J 6 bases; bases outside gene matches: 6. CDR3 in DNA: TGTGCCAGCAGCCCTAGCGGGGTCCGCAATGAGCAGTTCTTC. Its translation: CASSPSGVRNEQFF.

The chain employs TRBV30 and TRBJ1-5, with unresolved D. Germline loops: CDR1 GTSNPN, CDR2 SVGIG (reference sequence). This CDR3 has 13 amino acids. Between the trimmed V and J ends, which lost 1 base and 4 bases, there was a span of 8 bases. CDR3 amino acids: CAWSEGENQPQHF. In DNA, the CDR3 is TGTGCCTGGAGTGAGGGAGAGAATCAGCCCCAGCATTTT.

This clonotype was detected only a few times. This chain uses TRBV6-2 or TRBV6-3 with TRBJ1-2; 8 nucleotides line up with TRBD1. CDR1 MNHEY and CDR2 SVGEGT come from the germline V gene. Losses at the gene ends were 2 bases for V and 6 bases for J; bases not matched to a gene: 8. The length of the CDR3 is 15 residues. CDR3 in DNA: TGTGCCAGCAGTTACCTGGACAGGGTTACCGATGGCTACACCTTC. Translated: CASSYLDRVTDGYTF.

The chain uses TRBV20-1 and TRBJ1-4; the match to TRBD1 covers 9 bases. Germline values: CDR1 DFQATT, CDR2 SNEGSKA (reference sequence). The CDR3 runs 14 residues. V shed 0 bases, J shed 8 bases, and the junction held 4 bases outside the gene matches. The CDR3 here is CSAREGQGFEKLFF. CDR3 DNA sequence: TGCAGTGCTAGAGAGGGACAGGGTTTCGAAAAACTGTTTTTT.

V and J are TRBV28 and TRBJ2-7, with D hard to call. The germline V and J ends were trimmed by 5 bases and 0 bases, with 14 bases remaining between them. Per the germline V gene, CDR1 is MDHEN and CDR2 is SYDVKM. The CDR3 has 15 amino acids. In nucleotides, the CDR3 is TGTGCCAGCAGTCTTACAGCTCCCATCTCCTACGAGCAGTACTTC. This encodes CASSLTAPISYEQYF.

The chain combines TRBV15 with TRBJ1-2, with a possible D match to TRBD1 (5 bases). The CDR3 consists of 15 residues. Between the trimmed V and J ends, which lost 6 bases and 4 bases, there was a span of 18 bases. Germline V gives CDR1 LNHNV, CDR2 YYDKDF (reference sequence). CDR3 amino acids: CATSPSPGLAYGYTF. CDR3 in DNA: TGTGCCACCAGTCCCTCTCCGGGACTGGCCTATGGCTACACCTTC.

V is TRBV27 and J is TRBJ1-2, with TRBD1 identical over 9 bases. The CDR3 runs to 15 residues. The V segment lost 0 bases and the J segment 8 bases; nucleotides outside the gene matches: 7. Germline V gene data show CDR1 as MNHEY and CDR2 as SMNVEV (reference sequence). The CDR3, as DNA: TGTGCCAGCAGTTTATCTCGGACAGGGGTGAACGGCTACACCTTC. As protein: CASSLSRTGVNGYTF.

This chain links TRBV6-6 with TRBJ1-5; no firm D call. Trimming took 5 bases from V and 2 from J, leaving 13 bases between them. The CDR3 runs to 15 residues. Germline V lookup: CDR1 MNHNY, CDR2 SVGAGI (reference sequence). The DNA for the CDR3 is TGTGCCAGCAGTCGCCTAAATCGGGGCAATCAGCCCCAGCATTTT. It yields the protein CASSRLNRGNQPQHF.

The V and J genes are TRBV7-2 and TRBJ1-1; D is perhaps TRBD1 (6 bases). The CDR3 has 12 amino acids. In germline, CDR1 is SGHTA, CDR2 FQGNSA. V lost 5 bases and J 11 bases, leaving 15 bases between the germline ends. CDR3 region: CASSPNRVTAFF. The CDR3 nucleotides read TGTGCCAGCAGCCCTAACAGGGTTACGGCTTTCTTT.